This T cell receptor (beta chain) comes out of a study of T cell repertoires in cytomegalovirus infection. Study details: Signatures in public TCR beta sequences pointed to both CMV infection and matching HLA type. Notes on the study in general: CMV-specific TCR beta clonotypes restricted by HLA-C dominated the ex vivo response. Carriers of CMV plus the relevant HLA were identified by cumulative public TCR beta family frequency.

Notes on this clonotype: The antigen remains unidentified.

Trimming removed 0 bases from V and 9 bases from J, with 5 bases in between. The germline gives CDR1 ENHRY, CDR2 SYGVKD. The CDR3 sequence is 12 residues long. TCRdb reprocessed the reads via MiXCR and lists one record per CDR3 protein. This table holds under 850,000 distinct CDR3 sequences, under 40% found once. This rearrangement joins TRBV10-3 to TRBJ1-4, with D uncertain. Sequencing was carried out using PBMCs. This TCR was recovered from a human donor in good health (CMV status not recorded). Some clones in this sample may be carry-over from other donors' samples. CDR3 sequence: CAISESGQKLFF. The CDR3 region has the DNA TGTGCCATCAGTGAGTCGGGTCAAAAACTGTTTTTT.